Included here is one TCR beta chain sequence, with context. This entry is derived from a study of blood T cell repertoires in COVID-19. Study overall: COVID-19 samples collected from the United States, Italy and Spain covered acute and convalescent phases. Nucleic acid was either cDNA or gDNA, and it came from T cells, B-cell-depleted T cells, or PBMCs.

Trimming removed 3 bases from V and 1 base from J, with 13 bases in between. This CDR3 spans 16 amino acids. Germline lookup yields CDR1 MGHRA and CDR2 YSYEKL. The authors' processing: From reference gene primer amplification, estimates of nucleated cell counts were derived. Profiling relied on immunoSEQ multiplex PCR, and the TCRdb table lists in-frame clones only, not all of them. The D gene and trimming were derived from the DNA, and the V and J assignments and clone size from that table. The data contain about 290,000 clones, around four fifths of them singletons. The chain recombines TRBV4-1 with TRBJ1-3; no clear D. The material sequenced was peripheral blood. This sequence originates from a woman between 45 and 65 years old with active or convalescent COVID-19. The CDR3 region is CASSHPAGGSGNTIYF. The CDR3 DNA sequence: TGCGCCAGCAGCCACCCCGCCGGAGGATCTGGAAACACCATATATTTT.